Following are 22 T cell receptor beta chains from one sample sequenced in a study of OX40 agonist ivuxolimab in advanced cancers. Only in-frame clones appear in the TCRdb table, and some are missing; sequencing was by immunoSEQ multiplex PCR. This table has around 100,000 clones, about 91% appearing once. The sample consisted of CD4+ or CD8+ T cells sorted from blood, taken in a trial of the OX40 agonist ivuxolimab. All receptors come from an adult with an advanced solid tumor such as melanoma, head and neck, liver or kidney cancer.

The rearrangement uses TRBV7-9 and TRBJ2-7, with 7 bases aligning to TRBD2. The germline gives CDR1 SEHNR, CDR2 FQNEAQ (reference sequence). The V and J ends lost 3 bases and 2 bases, in that order; junction bases with no gene match: 4. The CDR3 spans 14 residues. CDR3 residues: CASSLELAPYEQYF. CDR3 nucleotide sequence: TGTGCCAGCAGCTTGGAACTAGCGCCCTACGAGCAGTACTTC.

In this sample, this clone turned up a few times. The chain has TRBV6-5 and TRBJ1-1, with a weak D call TRBD1 (6 bases). The germline CDR1 and CDR2 sequences are MNHEY and SVGAGI. There are 14 residues in the CDR3. Trimming stripped 6 bases from V and 1 base from J, with 12 bases between. The CDR3 DNA follows: TGTGCCAGCAGACTATCACAGGGGAACACTGAAGCTTTCTTT. Protein: CASRLSQGNTEAFF.

The CDR3 nucleotides read TGTGCCAGCAGCTTCAGCGGGGGGGCCGGGAATGAGCAGTTCTTC. Translating gives CASSFSGGAGNEQFF. The V call is TRBV11-1, the J call TRBJ2-1, with 10 positions matching TRBD2. V shed 3 bases, J shed 7 bases, and the junction held 6 bases outside the gene matches. Germline assignment: CDR1 SGHAT and CDR2 FQDESV (reference sequence). The CDR3 loop spans 15 amino acids.

This clone was observed once. The chain employs TRBV9 and TRBJ1-4, with D uncertain. Per germline, CDR1 SGDLS and CDR2 YYNGEE. The CDR3 extends over 16 amino acids. Trimming stripped 0 bases from V and 8 bases from J, with 17 bases between. The CDR3 DNA reads as TGTGCCAGCAGCGTAGAAACCGGGTCCCTAGAGGAAAAACTGTTTTTT. Residues: CASSVETGSLEEKLFF.

The chain uses TRBV18 and TRBJ2-2; D is uncertain. The CDR3 covers 14 residues. Trimming removed 6 bases from V and 1 base from J, with 9 bases in between. CDR1 KGHSH and CDR2 LQKENI come from the germline V gene. CDR3 in amino acids: CASSPLENTGELFF. The CDR3 bases are TGTGCCAGCTCTCCGCTAGAGAACACCGGGGAGCTGTTTTTT.

J is TRBJ1-5 and V is TRBV5-1; D is ambiguous. The V end lost 0 bases, the J end lost 3 bases, and 7 bases lay between the germline ends. This CDR3 contains 14 residues. CDR1 is SGHRS and CDR2 is YFSETQ in the germline V gene. This CDR3 is CASSLGQANQPQHF. The CDR3 bases are TGCGCCAGCAGCTTGGGCCAGGCCAATCAGCCCCAGCATTTT.

This clone came up once. Other DNA variants within this sample encode the same CDR3. The chain links TRBV5-1 to TRBJ1-2, with 7 positions matching TRBD1. The CDR3 consists of 13 residues. Germline V gene sequence: CDR1 SGHRS, CDR2 YFSETQ. Trimming took 5 bases from V and 3 from J; bases not matched to a gene: 4. The CDR3 protein is CASRTGTDYGYTF. In DNA form, the CDR3 reads TGCGCCAGCAGGACTGGGACAGACTATGGCTACACCTTC.

The CDR3: CASSSLRGNNEQFF. DNA for the CDR3: TGTGCCAGCAGTAGCCTCCGGGGTAACAATGAGCAGTTCTTC. The gene calls are TRBV6-1 and TRBJ2-1, with D possibly matching TRBD2 (5 bases). The CDR3 length is 14 residues. The V end was cut by 5 bases, the J end by 5 bases, with 13 bases between. Germline CDR1 is MNHNS and CDR2 is SASEGT.

The rearrangement links TRBV5-4 to TRBJ2-3; D is undetermined. CDR1 SGHNT and CDR2 YYREEE come from the germline V gene (reference sequence). Trimming cost V 3 bases and J 4 bases, with 9 bases left between them. The CDR3 loop spans 13 amino acids. For the CDR3, the DNA is TGTGCCAGCAGCTCCATAATCGCAGATACGCAGTATTTT. Its translation: CASSSIIADTQYF.

The gene calls are TRBV10-1 and TRBJ2-1; D is tentatively TRBD1 or TRBD2 (6 bases each). The germline gives CDR1 WNHNN, CDR2 SYGVQD (reference sequence). The CDR3 is 15 residues long. V lost 2 bases, J lost 8 bases, and 16 bases lay in between. The CDR3 region is CASSEPGGEVDEQFF. The CDR3 nucleotides read TGCGCCAGCAGTGAGCCCGGGGGCGAAGTAGATGAGCAGTTCTTC.

The chain combines TRBV6-1 with TRBJ1-5; D not resolved. CDR3 length: 13 amino acids. Trimming pared 8 bases from V and 9 bases from J, leaving 17 bases between. Germline V gives CDR1 MNHNS, CDR2 SASEGT. In nucleotides, the CDR3 is TGTGCCAGCCGAAACGGGTTTGGGTGGCCCCAGCATTTT. Residues: CASRNGFGWPQHF.

The rearrangement links TRBV10-3 to TRBJ1-1; TRBD1 might be the D (6 bases). The CDR3 covers 15 residues. Looked up from germline, CDR1 is ENHRY and CDR2 is SYGVKD. Trimming took off 6 bases at V and 0 bases at J, with 14 bases between the two ends. CDR3 bases: TGTGCCATCAGGGGCGGTGGGGGCATGAACACTGAAGCTTTCTTT. Translated: CAIRGGGGMNTEAFF.

This clone was detected a few times. The chain recombines TRBV19 with TRBJ1-5, with D perhaps matching TRBD1 (6 bases). The CDR3 has 17 amino acids. Trimming took off 5 bases at V and 3 bases at J, with 20 bases between the two ends. Germline CDR1 is LNHDA and CDR2 is SQIVND (reference sequence). CDR3 sequence reads: CASSLGVQGFNNQPQHF. In DNA, the CDR3 is TGTGCCAGTAGTCTCGGGGTCCAGGGGTTTAACAATCAGCCCCAGCATTTT. Filled out from reference TRBV19 and TRBJ1-5, the complete variable domain reads DGGITQSPKYLFRKEGQNVTLSCEQNLNHDAMYWYRQDPGQGLRLIYYSQIVNDFQKGDIAEGYSVSREKKESFPLTVTSAQKNPTAFYLCASSLGVQGFNNQPQHFGDGTRLSIL.

The V call is TRBV5-1, the J call TRBJ2-1; 9 bases fit TRBD2. Losses at the gene ends were 2 bases for V and 5 bases for J; bases not matched to a gene: 5. The CDR3 runs 15 residues. The germline V gene has CDR1 SGHRS and CDR2 YFSETQ. The CDR3 DNA sequence: TGCGCCAGCAGCTTTGAGCGGGGGGCCCACAATGAGCAGTTCTTC. It specifies CASSFERGAHNEQFF.

The CDR3 region is CASIEDGSYNSPLHF. CDR3 in DNA: TGTGCCAGCATAGAAGACGGGTCCTATAATTCACCCCTCCACTTT. This chain links TRBV6-1 with TRBJ1-6; the D is unclear. V was trimmed by 7 bases and J by 1 base, leaving 11 bases between them. The CDR3 extends over 15 amino acids. CDR1 is MNHNS and CDR2 is SASEGT in the germline V gene.

The J gene is TRBJ2-4, the V gene TRBV25-1; D unclear. Germline V CDR1 and CDR2: MGHDK, SYGVNS. The V and J ends lost 8 bases and 5 bases respectively, with 16 bases between them. The length of the CDR3 is 14 residues. CDR3 coding DNA: TGTGCCAGCTCTTCCGGGTGGAGTGAAAACATTCAGTACTTC. Encoded protein: CASSSGWSENIQYF.

This clone was seen only once. The rearrangement joins TRBV27 to TRBJ1-3; D not certain. Trimming stripped 8 bases from V and 0 bases from J, with 8 bases between. Germline CDR1 MNHEY, CDR2 SMNVEV (reference sequence). The CDR3 sequence is 13 residues long. CDR3 in amino acids: CASGRVSGNTIYF. The CDR3 nucleotides are TGTGCCAGCGGACGAGTCTCTGGAAACACCATATATTTT.

The DNA for the CDR3 is TGTGCCACCAGCAGGGGGGCGGCCAACCGGCCCCAGCATTTT. It yields the protein CATSRGAANRPQHF. The rearrangement uses TRBV15 and TRBJ1-5; D might be TRBD1 (6 bases). The ends were cut back, 3 bases at V and 9 bases at J, with 15 bases in the middle. This CDR3 has 14 residues. Germline CDR1 is LNHNV and CDR2 is YYDKDF (reference sequence).

The chain carries TRBV28 and TRBJ1-1; tentative D call: TRBD1 (6 bases). There are 16 residues in the CDR3. Germline V gene sequence: CDR1 MDHEN, CDR2 SYDVKM. V lost 5 bases and J 3 bases, leaving 19 bases between the germline ends. The CDR3 sequence: CASSTRHRAEYTEAFF. In DNA form, the CDR3 reads TGTGCCAGCAGTACTAGACACAGGGCTGAGTACACTGAAGCTTTCTTT.

The chain recombines TRBV5-6 with TRBJ1-1, with a tentative D call TRBD1 (6 bases). Looked up from germline, CDR1 is SGHDT and CDR2 is YYEEEE. Trimming removed 2 bases at V and 0 bases at J, with 11 bases between. This CDR3 region has 15 residues. The CDR3 loop is CASSFAGAMNTEAFF. DNA of the CDR3: TGTGCCAGCAGCTTCGCAGGGGCGATGAACACTGAAGCTTTCTTT.

The genes are TRBV11-2 and TRBJ2-3, with TRBD1 as a possible D gene (5 bases). CDR1 and CDR2 from the germline V gene are SGHAT and FQNNGV. Trimming pared 1 base from V and 4 bases from J, leaving 6 bases between. This CDR3 comprises 13 residues. The CDR3, as DNA: TGTGCCAGCAGCTTAGGCAGGGCAGATACGCAGTATTTT. Protein product: CASSLGRADTQYF.

This sequence joins TRBV9 and TRBJ2-2, with D possibly matching TRBD2 (5 bases). V lost 2 bases and J lost 4, with 12 bases in between. Germline loops: CDR1 SGDLS, CDR2 YYNGEE. This CDR3 comprises 15 residues. In DNA form, the CDR3 reads TGTGCCAGCAGCGTTTCGTCGGGGTCCACCGGGGAGCTGTTTTTT. Translating it yields CASSVSSGSTGELFF.